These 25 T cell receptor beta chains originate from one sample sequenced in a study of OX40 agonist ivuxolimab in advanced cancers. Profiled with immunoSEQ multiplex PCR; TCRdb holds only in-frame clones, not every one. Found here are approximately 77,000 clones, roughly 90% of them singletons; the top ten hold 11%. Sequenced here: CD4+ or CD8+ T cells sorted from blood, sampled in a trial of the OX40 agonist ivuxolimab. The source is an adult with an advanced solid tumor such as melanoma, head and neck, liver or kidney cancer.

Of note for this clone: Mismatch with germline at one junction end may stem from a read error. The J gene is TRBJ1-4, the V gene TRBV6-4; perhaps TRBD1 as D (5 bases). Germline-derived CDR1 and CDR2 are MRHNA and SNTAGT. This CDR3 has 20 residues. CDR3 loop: CASTLRVPGRHRRFGLTRGF. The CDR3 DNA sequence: TGTGCCAGCACCCTTCGAGTTCCGGGACGGCATAGGCGATTTGGCCTAACCCGGGGATTT.

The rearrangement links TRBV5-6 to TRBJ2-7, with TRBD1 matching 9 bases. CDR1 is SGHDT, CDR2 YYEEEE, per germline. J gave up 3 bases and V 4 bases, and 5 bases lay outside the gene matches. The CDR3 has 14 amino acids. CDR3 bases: TGTGCCAGCAGCCCCGGGACAGGGTACTACGAGCAGTACTTC. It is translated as CASSPGTGYYEQYF.

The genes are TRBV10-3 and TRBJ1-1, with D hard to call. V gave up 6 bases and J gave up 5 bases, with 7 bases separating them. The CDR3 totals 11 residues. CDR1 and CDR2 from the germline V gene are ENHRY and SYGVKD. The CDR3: CAIRLGTEAFF. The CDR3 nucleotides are TGTGCCATCAGGTTAGGAACTGAAGCTTTCTTT.

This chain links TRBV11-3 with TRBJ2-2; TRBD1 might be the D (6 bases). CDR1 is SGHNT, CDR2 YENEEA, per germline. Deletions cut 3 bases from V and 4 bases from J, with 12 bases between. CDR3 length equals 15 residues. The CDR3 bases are TGTGCCAGCAGCTTCTACAGGGAAGGCACCGGGGAGCTGTTTTTT. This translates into CASSFYREGTGELFF.

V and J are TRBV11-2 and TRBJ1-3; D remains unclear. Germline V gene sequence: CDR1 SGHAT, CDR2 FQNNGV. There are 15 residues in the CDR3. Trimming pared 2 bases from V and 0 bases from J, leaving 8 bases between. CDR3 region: CASSLNLPSGNTIYF. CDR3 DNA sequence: TGTGCCAGCAGCTTAAACTTACCCTCTGGAAACACCATATATTTT.

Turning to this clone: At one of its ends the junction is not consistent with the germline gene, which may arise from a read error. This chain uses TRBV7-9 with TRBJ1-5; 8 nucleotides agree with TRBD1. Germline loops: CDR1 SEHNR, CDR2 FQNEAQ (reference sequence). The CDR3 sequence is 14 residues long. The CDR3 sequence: CASSTGQVNQPQHF. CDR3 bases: TGTGCCAGCAGCACGGGACAGGTAAATCAGCCTCAGCATTTT.

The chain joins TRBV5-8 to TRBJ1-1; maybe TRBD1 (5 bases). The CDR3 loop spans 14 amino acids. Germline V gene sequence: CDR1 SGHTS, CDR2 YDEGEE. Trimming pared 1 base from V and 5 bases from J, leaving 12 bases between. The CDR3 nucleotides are TGTGCCAGCAGCTTGAGGACGGGGGGGACTGAAGCTTTCTTT. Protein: CASSLRTGGTEAFF.

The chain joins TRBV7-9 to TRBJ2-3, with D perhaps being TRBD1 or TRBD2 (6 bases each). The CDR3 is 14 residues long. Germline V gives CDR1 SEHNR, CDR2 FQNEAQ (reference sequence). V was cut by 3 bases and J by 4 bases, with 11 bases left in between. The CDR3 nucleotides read TGTGCCAGCAGCTTGGGGGGCACTGCAGATACGCAGTATTTT. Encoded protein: CASSLGGTADTQYF.

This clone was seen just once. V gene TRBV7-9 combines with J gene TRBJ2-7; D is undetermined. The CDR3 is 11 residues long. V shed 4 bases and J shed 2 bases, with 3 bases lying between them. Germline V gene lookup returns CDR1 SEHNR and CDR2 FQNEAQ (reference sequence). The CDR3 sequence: CASSSPYEQYF. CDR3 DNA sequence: TGTGCCAGCAGCTCACCCTACGAGCAGTACTTC.

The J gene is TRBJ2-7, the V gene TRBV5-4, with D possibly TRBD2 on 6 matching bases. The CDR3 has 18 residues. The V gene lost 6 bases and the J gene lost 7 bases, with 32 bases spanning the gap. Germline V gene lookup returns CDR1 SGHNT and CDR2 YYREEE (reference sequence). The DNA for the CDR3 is TGTGCCAGCACCCCGGGGGAGGTTGGTCCGAGCTTTCTCCGGGAGCAGTACTTC. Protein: CASTPGEVGPSFLREQYF.

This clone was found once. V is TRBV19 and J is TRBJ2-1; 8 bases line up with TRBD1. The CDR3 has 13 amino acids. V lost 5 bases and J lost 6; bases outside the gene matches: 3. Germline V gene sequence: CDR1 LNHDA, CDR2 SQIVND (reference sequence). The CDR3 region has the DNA TGTGCCAGTAGTGCTGACAGGGGCAATGAGCAGTTCTTC. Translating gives CASSADRGNEQFF.

The CDR3 loop is CASRQSSYNEQFF. The CDR3 region has the DNA TGTGCCAGTAGACAAAGCTCCTACAATGAGCAGTTCTTC. This chain uses TRBV19 with TRBJ2-1; D uncertain. Trimming shortened V by 6 bases and J by 0 bases, and 6 bases separated the two germline ends. CDR1 and CDR2 from the germline V gene are LNHDA and SQIVND (reference sequence). The CDR3 loop spans 13 amino acids.

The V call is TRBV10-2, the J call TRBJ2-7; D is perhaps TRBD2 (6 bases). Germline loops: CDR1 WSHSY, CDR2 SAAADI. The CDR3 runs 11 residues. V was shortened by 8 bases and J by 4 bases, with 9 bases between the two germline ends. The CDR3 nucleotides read TGCGCCAGCGCCGCGGGGTACGAGCAGTACTTC. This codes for CASAAGYEQYF.

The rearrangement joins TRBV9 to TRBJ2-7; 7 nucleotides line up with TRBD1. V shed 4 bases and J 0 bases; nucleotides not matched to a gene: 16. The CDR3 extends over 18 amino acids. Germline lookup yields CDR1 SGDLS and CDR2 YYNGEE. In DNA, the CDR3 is TGTGCCAGCAGCTCACTGGGCGGACAGGATGGGAGCTCCTACGAGCAGTACTTC. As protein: CASSSLGGQDGSSYEQYF.

CDR3 in amino acids: CASSKTGVEKLFF. The CDR3 DNA reads TGTGCCAGCAGCAAGACGGGCGTCGAAAAACTGTTTTTT. The chain carries TRBV7-9 and TRBJ1-4; D not resolved. This CDR3 is built from 13 residues. Trimming left V 5 bases short and J 8 bases short, with 12 bases between. CDR1 and CDR2 (germline): SEHNR, FQNEAQ (reference sequence).

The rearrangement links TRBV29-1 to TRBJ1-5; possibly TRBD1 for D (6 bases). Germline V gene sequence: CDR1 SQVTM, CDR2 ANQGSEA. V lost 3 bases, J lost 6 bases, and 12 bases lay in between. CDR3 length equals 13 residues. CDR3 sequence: CSVDTGQGQPQHF. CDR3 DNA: TGCAGCGTTGACACAGGGCAGGGTCAGCCCCAGCATTTT.

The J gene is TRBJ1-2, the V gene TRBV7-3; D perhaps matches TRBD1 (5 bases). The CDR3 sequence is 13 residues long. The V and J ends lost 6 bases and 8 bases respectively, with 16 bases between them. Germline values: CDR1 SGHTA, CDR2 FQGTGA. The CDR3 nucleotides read TGTGCCAGCAGTTACCACCAGGGATACGGCTACACCTTC. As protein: CASSYHQGYGYTF.

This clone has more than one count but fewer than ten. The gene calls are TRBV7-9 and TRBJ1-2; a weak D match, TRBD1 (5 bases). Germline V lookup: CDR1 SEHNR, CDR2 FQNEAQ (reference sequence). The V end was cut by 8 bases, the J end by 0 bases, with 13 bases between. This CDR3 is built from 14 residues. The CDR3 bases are TGTGCCAGCGACGGGGGAACAGCTAACTATGGCTACACCTTC. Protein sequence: CASDGGTANYGYTF.

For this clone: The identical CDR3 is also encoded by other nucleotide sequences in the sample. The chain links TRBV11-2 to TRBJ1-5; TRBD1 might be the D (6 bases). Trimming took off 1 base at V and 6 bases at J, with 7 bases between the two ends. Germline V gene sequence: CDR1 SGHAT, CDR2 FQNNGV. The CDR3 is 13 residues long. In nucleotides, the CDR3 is TGTGCCAGCAGCTTAGGAGGGGGTCAGCCCCAGCATTTT. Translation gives CASSLGGGQPQHF.

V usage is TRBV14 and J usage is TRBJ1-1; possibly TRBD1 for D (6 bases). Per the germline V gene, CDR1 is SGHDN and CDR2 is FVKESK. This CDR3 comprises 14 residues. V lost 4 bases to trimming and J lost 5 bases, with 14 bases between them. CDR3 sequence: CASSLDSRETEAFF. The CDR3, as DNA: TGTGCCAGCAGCCTGGACAGCCGGGAGACTGAAGCTTTCTTT. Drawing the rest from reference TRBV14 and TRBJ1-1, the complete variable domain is EAGVTQFPSHSVIEKGQTVTLRCDPISGHDNLYWYRRVMGKEIKFLLHFVKESKQDESGMPNNRFLAERTGGTYSTLKVQPAELEDSGVYFCASSLDSRETEAFFGQGTRLTVV.

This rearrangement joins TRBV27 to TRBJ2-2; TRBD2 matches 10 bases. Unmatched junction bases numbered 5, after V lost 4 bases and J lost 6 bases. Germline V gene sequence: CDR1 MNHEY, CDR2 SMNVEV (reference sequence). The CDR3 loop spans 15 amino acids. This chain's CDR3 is CASSSGLALAGELFF. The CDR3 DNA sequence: TGTGCCAGCAGTTCGGGACTAGCGTTGGCCGGGGAGCTGTTTTTT.

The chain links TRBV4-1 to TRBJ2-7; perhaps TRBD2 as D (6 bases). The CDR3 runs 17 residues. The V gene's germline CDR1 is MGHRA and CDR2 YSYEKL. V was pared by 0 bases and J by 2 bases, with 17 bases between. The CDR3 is CASSQEAGLAGTYEQYF. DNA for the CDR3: TGCGCCAGCAGCCAAGAGGCTGGGCTGGCGGGGACCTACGAGCAGTACTTC.

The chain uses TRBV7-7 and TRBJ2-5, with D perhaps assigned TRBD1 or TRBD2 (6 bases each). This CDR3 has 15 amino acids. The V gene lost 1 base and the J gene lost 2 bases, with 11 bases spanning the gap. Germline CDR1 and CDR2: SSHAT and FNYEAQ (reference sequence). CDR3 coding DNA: TGTGCCAGCAGCTTAGGCTTAGGGGGGCAAGAGACCCAGTACTTC. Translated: CASSLGLGGQETQYF.

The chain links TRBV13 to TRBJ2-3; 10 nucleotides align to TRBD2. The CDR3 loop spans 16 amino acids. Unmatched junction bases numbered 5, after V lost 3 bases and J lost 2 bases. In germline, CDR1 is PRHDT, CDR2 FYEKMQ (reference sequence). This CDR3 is CASSFGLAELTDTQYF. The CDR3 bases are TGTGCCAGCAGCTTCGGACTAGCGGAGCTCACAGATACGCAGTATTTT.

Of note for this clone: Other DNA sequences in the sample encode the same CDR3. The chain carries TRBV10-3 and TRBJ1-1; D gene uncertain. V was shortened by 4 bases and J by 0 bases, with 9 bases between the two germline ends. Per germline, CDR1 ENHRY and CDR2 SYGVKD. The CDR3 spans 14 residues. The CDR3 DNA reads TGTGCCATCAGTGGGGGTCCATTGAACACTGAAGCTTTCTTT. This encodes CAISGGPLNTEAFF.